Included here is one T cell receptor (beta chain) sequence, with context. This entry belongs to a study of blood T cell repertoires in COVID-19. Turning to the study itself: COVID-19 samples collected from the United States, Italy and Spain covered acute and convalescent phases. From T cells, B-cell-depleted T cells, or PBMCs came the material, which was cDNA or gDNA.

Per the authors' pipeline: Amplification of reference gene primers provided the estimated nucleated cell counts. Generated by immunoSEQ multiplex PCR, the TCRdb table keeps only in-frame clones and is missing some. The V and J calls and clone size come from that table; D and trimming were worked out from the DNA. The sample lists roughly 700,000 clones; 80% to 90% were seen once. CDR3 length equals 15 residues. Trimming took 2 bases from V and 2 from J; bases not matched to a gene: 6. Germline V CDR1 and CDR2: SGHDT, YYEEEE. The source of this sequence is a woman between 18 and 29 years old with acute or convalescent COVID-19. The rearrangement joins TRBV5-6 to TRBJ1-2; TRBD1 agrees at 7 bases. Sequencing used peripheral blood. The DNA of the CDR3 is TGTGCCAGCAGCTTCACAGGGGAGAGGAACTATGGCTACACCTTC. It encodes CASSFTGERNYGYTF.